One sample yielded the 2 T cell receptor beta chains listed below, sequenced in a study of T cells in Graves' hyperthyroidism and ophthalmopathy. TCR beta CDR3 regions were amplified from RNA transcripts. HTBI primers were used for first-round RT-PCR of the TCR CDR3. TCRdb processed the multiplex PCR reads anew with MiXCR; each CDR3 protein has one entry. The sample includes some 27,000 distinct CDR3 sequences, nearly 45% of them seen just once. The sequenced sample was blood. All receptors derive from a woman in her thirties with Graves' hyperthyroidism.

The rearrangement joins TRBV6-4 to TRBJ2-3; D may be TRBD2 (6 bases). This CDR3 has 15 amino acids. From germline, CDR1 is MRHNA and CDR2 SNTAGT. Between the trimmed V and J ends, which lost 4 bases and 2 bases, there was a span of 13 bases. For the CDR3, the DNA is TGTGCCAGCAGTGCGAAGGCTAGCGCCACAGATACGCAGTATTTT. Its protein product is CASSAKASATDTQYF.

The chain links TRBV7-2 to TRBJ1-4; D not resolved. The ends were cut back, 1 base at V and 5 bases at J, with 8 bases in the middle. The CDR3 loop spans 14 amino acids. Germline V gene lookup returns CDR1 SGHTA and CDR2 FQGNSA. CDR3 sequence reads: CASSLGQQNEKLFF. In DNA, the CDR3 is TGTGCCAGCAGCTTAGGCCAGCAGAATGAAAAACTGTTTTTT.